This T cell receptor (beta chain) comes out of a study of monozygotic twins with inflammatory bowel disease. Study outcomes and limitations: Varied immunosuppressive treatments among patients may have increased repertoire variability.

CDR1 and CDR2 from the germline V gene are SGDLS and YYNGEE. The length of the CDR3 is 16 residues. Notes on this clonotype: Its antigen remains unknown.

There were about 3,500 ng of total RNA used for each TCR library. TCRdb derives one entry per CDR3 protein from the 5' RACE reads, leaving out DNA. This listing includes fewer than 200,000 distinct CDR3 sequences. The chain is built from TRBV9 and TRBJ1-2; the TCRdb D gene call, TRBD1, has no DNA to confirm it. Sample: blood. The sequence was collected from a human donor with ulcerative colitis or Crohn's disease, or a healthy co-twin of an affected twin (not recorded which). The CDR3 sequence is CASSAEQVPVNYGYTF.